The 19 T cell receptor beta chains presented below share a single source sample, sequenced in a study of T cell responses to AZD1222 COVID-19 vaccine. The data were produced by immunoSEQ multiplex PCR, yet TCRdb's version contains in-frame clones alone and is incomplete. The data contain some 130,000 clones, about 88% of them seen just once; the ten biggest clones take up roughly a sixth. The sample was peripheral blood, taken on day 0 of MenACWY control vaccination. The receptors were sampled from an adult in good health.

V usage is TRBV28 and J usage is TRBJ1-1; unclear D gene. The CDR3 has 11 amino acids. V was pared by 7 bases and J by 0 bases, with 3 bases between. Germline CDR1 MDHEN, CDR2 SYDVKM. CDR3 DNA sequence: TGTGCCAGCAATCTGAACACTGAAGCTTTCTTT. Translation gives CASNLNTEAFF.

This clone appeared many times. The rearrangement joins TRBV6-5 to TRBJ1-3; D remains ambiguous. The CDR3 length is 14 residues. Trimming removed 7 bases from V and 4 bases from J, with 14 bases in between. The germline gives CDR1 MNHEY, CDR2 SVGAGI. Written as DNA, the CDR3 is TGTGCCAGCACTAACCCCCTGGTCGGAAACACCATATATTTT. It encodes CASTNPLVGNTIYF.

V is TRBV10-3 and J is TRBJ2-7; TRBD2 agrees at 10 bases. In germline, CDR1 is ENHRY, CDR2 SYGVKD. V trimming: 3 bases; J trimming: 0 bases; junction bases outside the gene matches: 2. The CDR3 is made up of 15 amino acids. Here the CDR3 DNA reads TGTGCCATCAGTGACGGACTAGCGGTCTCCTACGAGCAGTACTTC. It translates to CAISDGLAVSYEQYF.

The chain joins TRBV23-1 to TRBJ2-2; D gene ambiguous. TRBV23-1 is designated an ORF whose function remains uncertain. The CDR3 totals 20 residues. Trimming took off 4 bases at V and 1 base at J, with 25 bases between the two ends. Here the CDR3 reads CASSPHPARTQRLNTGELFF. The CDR3, as DNA: TGCGCCAGCAGTCCCCATCCGGCTCGGACCCAGCGATTGAACACCGGGGAGCTGTTTTTT.

This clone has just one count. The chain carries TRBV5-4 and TRBJ2-7; D ambiguous. The V gene lost 0 bases and the J gene lost 7 bases, with 5 bases spanning the gap. The CDR3 extends over 11 amino acids. Germline loops: CDR1 SGHNT, CDR2 YYREEE (reference sequence). The CDR3 bases are TGTGCCAGCAGCTTGGAAAGTGAGCAGTACTTC. It yields the protein CASSLESEQYF.

The V call is TRBV20-1, the J call TRBJ1-2, with 8 bases that match TRBD1. The CDR3 sequence is 11 residues long. CDR1 is DFQATT, CDR2 SNEGSKA, per germline (reference sequence). CDR3 bases: TGCAGAGCCGGGACAGGAGACCGGTACACCTTC. Amino acid sequence: CRAGTGDRYTF.

V and J are TRBV4-1 and TRBJ1-3; D might be TRBD1 (5 bases). The CDR3 has 16 residues. Per the germline V gene, CDR1 is MGHRA and CDR2 is YSYEKL. With 1 base removed from V and 8 bases from J, the gap between germline ends came to 18 bases. CDR3 nucleotide sequence: TGCGCCAGCAGCCAAGGGGGCTCCTTTCCTGGGGACACCATATATTTT. It codes for CASSQGGSFPGDTIYF.

The V call is TRBV7-3, the J call TRBJ2-3, with a weak D call TRBD2 (6 bases). Trimming took off 5 bases at V and 8 bases at J, with 17 bases between the two ends. In germline, CDR1 is SGHTA, CDR2 FQGTGA. The CDR3 consists of 14 residues. CDR3 sequence reads: CASSPGTGVSTQYF. CDR3 DNA sequence: TGTGCCAGCAGCCCAGGGACGGGGGTTAGTACGCAGTATTTT.

The chain employs TRBV19 and TRBJ1-2; 8 bases align to TRBD1. V gave up 8 bases and J gave up 4 bases; unmatched junction bases: 6. The CDR3 loop spans 13 amino acids. The V gene's germline CDR1 is LNHDA and CDR2 SQIVND (reference sequence). In DNA, the CDR3 is TGTGCCAGTTCCCGACAGGGGCCCTATGGCTACACCTTC. This translates into CASSRQGPYGYTF.

This clone has only a few counts. V and J are TRBV5-1 and TRBJ2-3; 9 bases fit TRBD2. The CDR3 has 15 amino acids. Trimming took 0 bases from V and 5 from J; bases not matched to a gene: 4. Germline loops: CDR1 SGHRS, CDR2 YFSETQ. This chain's CDR3 is CASSLVAGGGDTQYF. CDR3 bases: TGCGCCAGCAGCTTGGTCGCGGGAGGGGGAGATACGCAGTATTTT.

The rearrangement links TRBV10-3 to TRBJ1-5; D call uncertain. The CDR3 has 14 amino acids. V was shortened by 0 bases and J by 5 bases, with 8 bases between the two germline ends. Looked up from germline, CDR1 is ENHRY and CDR2 is SYGVKD. CDR3 DNA: TGTGCCATCAGTGAGTCGGGCGGGGATCAGCCCCAGCATTTT. Protein: CAISESGGDQPQHF.

The chain links TRBV5-4 to TRBJ2-7, with 10 bases fitting TRBD1. After removal of 4 bases from V and 2 bases from J, the junction contained 9 bases not matched to a gene. The CDR3 has 16 amino acids. The germline CDR1 and CDR2 sequences are SGHNT and YYREEE (reference sequence). For the CDR3, the DNA is TGTGCCAGCAGCACCATGACAGGGGGCCTTGCCTACGAGCAGTACTTC. This translates into CASSTMTGGLAYEQYF.

This sequence joins TRBV19 and TRBJ1-1, with no clear D. The CDR3 runs to 13 residues. Looked up from germline, CDR1 is LNHDA and CDR2 is SQIVND (reference sequence). Trimming left V 7 bases short and J 2 bases short, with 11 bases between. As DNA, the CDR3 is TGTGCCAGTATTAAATCCGCCAACACTGAAGCTTTCTTT. Its protein is CASIKSANTEAFF.

The chain recombines TRBV6-5 with TRBJ2-1; D uncertain. V gave up 6 bases and J gave up 9 bases, with 12 bases separating them. The CDR3 is made up of 12 amino acids. CDR1 is MNHEY and CDR2 is SVGAGI in the germline V gene. DNA for the CDR3: TGTGCCAGCAGCGGATCAGTGGGTGAGCAGTTCTTC. This translates into CASSGSVGEQFF.

The sample holds one count of this clone. The V call is TRBV9, the J call TRBJ1-2, with 7 bases that match TRBD1. The CDR3 covers 14 residues. Per the germline V gene, CDR1 is SGDLS and CDR2 is YYNGEE. J lost 6 bases, V lost 3 bases, and 8 bases had no gene match. The CDR3 sequence: CASSAGQRGHGYTF. The DNA of the CDR3 is TGTGCCAGCAGCGCGGGACAGCGGGGCCATGGCTACACCTTC.

This chain joins TRBV28 and TRBJ1-2; D remains unclear. Germline V gene data show CDR1 as MDHEN and CDR2 as SYDVKM. The CDR3 loop spans 11 amino acids. Trimming removed 5 bases at V and 5 bases at J, with 6 bases between. The CDR3 DNA follows: TGTGCCAGCAGTCCTTCTTATGGCTACACCTTC. This sequence encodes CASSPSYGYTF.

The CDR3 sequence is CATGLAGGGEDTQYF. For the CDR3, the DNA is TGTGCCACCGGACTAGCGGGAGGGGGGGAAGATACGCAGTATTTT. V and J are TRBV2 and TRBJ2-3; TRBD2 matches at 15 bases. The CDR3 totals 15 residues. The V and J ends lost 10 bases and 5 bases, in that order; junction bases with no gene match: 7. Germline CDR1 reads SNHLY; CDR2 reads FYNNEI.

The J gene is TRBJ2-3, the V gene TRBV7-9; 7 nucleotides line up with TRBD2. This CDR3 spans 16 amino acids. Germline-derived CDR1 and CDR2 are SEHNR and FQNEAQ (reference sequence). The V gene end was trimmed by 4 bases and the J gene end by 1 base; junction bases not matched to a gene: 8. The CDR3 loop is CASSSTGGHGTDTQYF. In nucleotides, the CDR3 is TGTGCCAGCAGCTCAACGGGAGGCCATGGCACAGATACGCAGTATTTT.

The V call is TRBV5-1, the J call TRBJ2-7; the match to TRBD2 covers 10 bases. Germline assignment: CDR1 SGHRS and CDR2 YFSETQ. The CDR3 is 14 residues long. V shed 4 bases and J 2 bases; nucleotides not matched to a gene: 3. CDR3 sequence: CASSRTSGPYEQYF. DNA of the CDR3: TGCGCCAGCAGCCGGACTAGCGGACCCTACGAGCAGTACTTC. Filled out from reference TRBV5-1 and TRBJ2-7, the complete variable domain reads KAGVTQTPRYLIKTRGQQVTLSCSPISGHRSVSWYQQTPGQGLQFLFEYFSETQRNKGNFPGRFSGRQFSNSRSEMNVSTLELGDSALYLCASSRTSGPYEQYFGPGTRLTVT.